These 6 T cell receptor beta chains originate from one sample sequenced in a study of pediatric ulcerative colitis. Rectal tissue came from one to two pinch biopsies taken at colonoscopy. The data were produced by immunoSEQ multiplex PCR, yet TCRdb's version contains in-frame clones alone and is incomplete. The sample lists under 20,000 clones; 70% to 85% were seen once. Sequences were obtained from gut tissue. The receptors derive from a boy younger than 18 with moderate ulcerative colitis.

This clone qualifies as medium-sized. This chain uses TRBV7-3 with TRBJ1-1; D unclear. V was cut by 5 bases and J by 3 bases, with 13 bases left in between. CDR1 and CDR2 (germline): SGHTA, FQGTGA. This CDR3 is 14 amino acids long. CDR3 DNA sequence: TGTGCCAGCAGCCCAACGACATTTCACACTGAAGCTTTCTTT. It translates to CASSPTTFHTEAFF.

This clone was counted between two and nine times. This chain uses TRBV6-1 with TRBJ1-2; a weak D match, TRBD1 (6 bases). This CDR3 has 13 amino acids. The V gene's germline CDR1 is MNHNS and CDR2 SASEGT. V shed 3 bases and J shed 8 bases, with 13 bases lying between them. This chain's CDR3 is CASSENRVGGYTF. CDR3 coding DNA: TGTGCCAGCAGTGAGAACAGGGTAGGCGGCTACACCTTC.

The CDR3 nucleotides are TGTGCCAGCAGTCCTTTTGGTGGGTTTCTAGAGGCTTTCTTT. Translating gives CASSPFGGFLEAFF. This chain connects TRBV28 to TRBJ1-1; D remains ambiguous. The CDR3 covers 14 residues. V shed 5 bases and J shed 11 bases, with 21 bases lying between them. Per the germline V gene, CDR1 is MDHEN and CDR2 is SYDVKM.

This clone was recorded a few times. The rearrangement links TRBV9 to TRBJ2-5; D unclear. Germline-derived CDR1 and CDR2 are SGDLS and YYNGEE. The V and J ends lost 4 bases and 1 base respectively, with 8 bases between them. This CDR3 spans 13 amino acids. CDR3 sequence reads: CASSRGFQETQYF. DNA of the CDR3: TGTGCCAGCAGCCGTGGATTCCAAGAGACCCAGTACTTC.

A single count supports this clone. V and J are TRBV5-4 and TRBJ1-2; D not resolved. Germline V CDR1 and CDR2: SGHNT, YYREEE (reference sequence). V lost 4 bases and J 4 bases, leaving 20 bases between the germline ends. The CDR3 has 16 residues. The CDR3 loop reads CASSLGGSFGPYGYTF. CDR3 DNA: TGTGCCAGCAGCCTCGGCGGGAGCTTCGGGCCCTATGGCTACACCTTC.

In its sample, this clone was seen a few times. This chain links TRBV18 with TRBJ2-7; TRBD2 might be the D (6 bases). Germline V CDR1 and CDR2: KGHSH, LQKENI. V was shortened by 3 bases and J by 5 bases, with 17 bases between the two germline ends. The length of the CDR3 is 15 residues. The CDR3 nucleotides are TGTGCCAGCTCACCTCAGGAGGGCATGGGTAACGAGCAGTACTTC. Encoded protein: CASSPQEGMGNEQYF.